What follows is one T cell receptor beta chain and its context. Its antigen is currently not known. Base qualities are missing; no much larger clone stands one base away. The sample comes from a study of response to subunit inactivated influenza vaccine (dated by TCRdb to 2017 to 2018). Background on the whole study: To follow how T cells responded to a trivalent subunit inactivated influenza vaccine, the researchers relied on deep quantitative profiling of the T cell receptor repertoire.

Cut back by 3 bases and 4 bases, the V and J ends lie 9 bases apart. CDR1 and CDR2 are drawn from the germline V gene (reference sequence): DFQATT, SNEGSKA. Spanning cysteine to phenylalanine, the CDR3 consists of 12 amino acids. Just the 36-base CDR3 DNA is kept, in frame starting at base 1. Receptor libraries were prepared by RT-PCR. The run used an Illumina HiSeq 2500. In TCRdb, the public reads were trimmed at Q25 with fastp and aligned with MiXCR, with productive beta chains retained. Records with the same CDR3 protein are collapsed into one entry carrying the most frequent genes and DNA. Recorded for this sample are about 780,000 distinct CDR3 sequences; about 18% of them occurred a single time. In total, the top ten clones hold 9.5% to 13% of the sample. Beyond this particular receptor, the publication reports: The authors proposed that each seasonal influenza vaccination may bring in only a limited number of new T cells.

The specimen was PBMCs from blood, collected about 5 days after vaccination. The V gene is TRBV20-1 and the J gene is TRBJ2-5, with the D call perhaps TRBD1 or TRBD2, each one matching 6 bases. The clonotype originates from a man in his fifties who received an inactivated influenza vaccine. Donor details come from another sample of the same person, matched by shared clones. Here is the DNA: TGCAGTGCTAGGGAGGGGGTAGAGACCCAGTACTTC. Translated, this gives CSAREGVETQYF.